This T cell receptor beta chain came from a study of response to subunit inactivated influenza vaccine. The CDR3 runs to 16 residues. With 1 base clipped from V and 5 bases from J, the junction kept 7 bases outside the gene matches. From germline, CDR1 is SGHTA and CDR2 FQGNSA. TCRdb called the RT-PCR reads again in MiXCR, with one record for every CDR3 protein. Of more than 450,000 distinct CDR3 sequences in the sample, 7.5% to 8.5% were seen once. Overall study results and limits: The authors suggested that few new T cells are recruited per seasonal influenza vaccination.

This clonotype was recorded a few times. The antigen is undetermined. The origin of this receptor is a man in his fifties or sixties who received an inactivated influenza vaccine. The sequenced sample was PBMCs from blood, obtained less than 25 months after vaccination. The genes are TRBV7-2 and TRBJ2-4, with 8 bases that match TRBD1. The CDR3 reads CASSLEAGGGQNIQYF. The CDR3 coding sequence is TGTGCCAGCAGCTTAGAAGCAGGGGGCGGCCAAAACATTCAGTACTTC.